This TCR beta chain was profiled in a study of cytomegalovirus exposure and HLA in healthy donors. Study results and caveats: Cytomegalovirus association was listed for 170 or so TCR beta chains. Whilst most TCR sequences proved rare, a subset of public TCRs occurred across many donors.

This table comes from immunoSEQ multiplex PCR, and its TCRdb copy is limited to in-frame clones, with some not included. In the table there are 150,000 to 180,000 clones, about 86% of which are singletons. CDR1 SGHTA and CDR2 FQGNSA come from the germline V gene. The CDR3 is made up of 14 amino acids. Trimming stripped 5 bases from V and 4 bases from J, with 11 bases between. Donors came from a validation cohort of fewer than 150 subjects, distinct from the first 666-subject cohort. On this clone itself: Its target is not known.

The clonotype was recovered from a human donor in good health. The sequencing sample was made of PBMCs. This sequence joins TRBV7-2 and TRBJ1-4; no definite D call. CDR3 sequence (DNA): TGTGCCAGCAGCATAGGACTCAATAATGAAAAACTGTTTTTT. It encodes CASSIGLNNEKLFF.